This TCR beta chain was recovered during a study of PD-L1 blockade in urothelial cancer. Noted time point: pretreatment peripheral blood. Sequencing used immunoSEQ multiplex PCR; TCRdb keeps in-frame clones, though not all of them. The sample lists tens of thousands of clones; roughly 89% were seen once. The V gene lost 5 bases and the J gene lost 2 bases, with 18 bases spanning the gap. CDR3 length: 16 residues. Germline V gene data show CDR1 as MNHEY and CDR2 as SMNVEV (reference sequence). V usage is TRBV27 and J usage is TRBJ1-2; possible D gene TRBD1, 6 bases. The sequence was obtained from a man in his 60s with urothelial cancer. This material consisted of PBMCs, taken around atezolizumab (anti-PD-L1) treatment. The CDR3 loop reads CASSQQQGRPNYGYTF. CDR3 nucleotides: TGTGCCAGCAGTCAACAACAGGGCCGACCAAACTATGGCTACACCTTC.